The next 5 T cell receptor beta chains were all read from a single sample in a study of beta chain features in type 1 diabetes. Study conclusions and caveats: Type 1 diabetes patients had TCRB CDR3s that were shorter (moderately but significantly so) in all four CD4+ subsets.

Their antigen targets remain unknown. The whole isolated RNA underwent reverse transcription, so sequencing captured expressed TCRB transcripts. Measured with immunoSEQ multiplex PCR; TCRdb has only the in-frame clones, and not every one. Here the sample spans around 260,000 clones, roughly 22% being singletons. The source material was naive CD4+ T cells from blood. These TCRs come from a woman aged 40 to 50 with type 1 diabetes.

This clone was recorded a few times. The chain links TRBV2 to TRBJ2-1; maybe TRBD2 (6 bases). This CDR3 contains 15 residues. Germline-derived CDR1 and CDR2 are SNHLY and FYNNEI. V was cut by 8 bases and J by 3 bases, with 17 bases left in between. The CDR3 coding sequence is TGTGCCAGCGGACCGGGACTGCACGGCTACAATGAGCAGTTCTTC. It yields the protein CASGPGLHGYNEQFF.

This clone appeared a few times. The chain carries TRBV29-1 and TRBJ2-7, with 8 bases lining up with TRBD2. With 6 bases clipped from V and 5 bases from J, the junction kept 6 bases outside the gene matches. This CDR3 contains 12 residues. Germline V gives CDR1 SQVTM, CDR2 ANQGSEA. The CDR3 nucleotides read TGCAGCGTCCCGGGACTAGGAGACGAGCAGTACTTC. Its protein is CSVPGLGDEQYF.

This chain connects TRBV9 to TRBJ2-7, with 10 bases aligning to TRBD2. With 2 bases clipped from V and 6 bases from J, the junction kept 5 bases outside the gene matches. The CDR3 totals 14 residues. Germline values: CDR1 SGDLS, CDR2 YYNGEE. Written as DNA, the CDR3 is TGTGCCAGCAGCGTCCGACTAGCGGGCTCCGAGCAGTACTTC. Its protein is CASSVRLAGSEQYF.

This chain's CDR3 is CASSSGQGGYQETQYF. The CDR3 coding sequence is TGCGCCAGCAGCTCCGGACAGGGGGGATACCAAGAGACCCAGTACTTC. This chain connects TRBV5-1 to TRBJ2-5; 10 nucleotides align to TRBD1. Looked up from germline, CDR1 is SGHRS and CDR2 is YFSETQ. CDR3 size: 16 residues. Unmatched junction bases numbered 5, after V lost 3 bases and J lost 0 bases.

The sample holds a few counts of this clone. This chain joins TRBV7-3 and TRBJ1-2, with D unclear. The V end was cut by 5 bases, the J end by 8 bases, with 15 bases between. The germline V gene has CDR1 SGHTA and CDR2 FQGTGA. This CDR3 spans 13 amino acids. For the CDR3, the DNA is TGTGCCAGCAGCCCAGGCCCACGTGAGGGCTACACCTTC. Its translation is CASSPGPREGYTF.